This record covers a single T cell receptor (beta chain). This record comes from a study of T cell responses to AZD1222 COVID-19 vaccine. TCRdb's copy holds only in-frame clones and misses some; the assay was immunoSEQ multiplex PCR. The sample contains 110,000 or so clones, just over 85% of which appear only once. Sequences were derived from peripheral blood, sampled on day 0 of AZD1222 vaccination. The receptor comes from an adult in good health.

The CDR3 here is CASSVVGGSVELFF. The CDR3 DNA reads TGTGCCAGCAGCGTAGTCGGGGGTTCAGTGGAGCTGTTTTTT. The V gene is TRBV9, the J gene TRBJ2-2; maybe TRBD2 (6 bases). CDR3 length: 14 residues. V lost 0 bases and J lost 10, with 13 bases in between. CDR1 SGDLS and CDR2 YYNGEE come from the germline V gene.